The 13 T cell receptor beta chains listed next were all sequenced from one sample in a study of blood T cell repertoires in COVID-19 (TCRdb year 2020). Library preparation employed the immunoSEQ multiplex PCR assay. Here the immuneACCESS table is served through TCRdb, limited to in-frame sequences with V and J called. Missing clones are a known gap in these copies; in checked studies unresolved V genes cover under half, and the rest lacks a known reason. Within this sample are some 280,000 clones, with about 82% of them counted one time only. The ten most abundant clones make up about 4% of the sample. Sequenced sample: peripheral blood. These receptors all stem from a woman aged 45-60 years with active or convalescent COVID-19.

The J gene is TRBJ1-2, the V gene TRBV28; D perhaps matches TRBD1 (6 bases). The ends were cut back, 8 bases at V and 0 bases at J, with 13 bases in the middle. This CDR3 is 14 amino acids long. CDR1 is MDHEN and CDR2 is SYDVKM in the germline V gene. The CDR3 bases are TGTGCCAGCGGGGAGGGGGGAGCTAACTATGGCTACACCTTC. It encodes CASGEGGANYGYTF.

The chain couples TRBV6-5 to TRBJ2-2; D is unclear. The CDR3 length is 11 residues. Trimming pared 6 bases from V and 7 bases from J, leaving 6 bases between. The germline V gene encodes CDR1 MNHEY and CDR2 SVGAGI. Written as DNA, the CDR3 is TGTGCCAGCAGACTTCACGGGGAGCTGTTTTTT. Translating it yields CASRLHGELFF.

This clone was detected a few times. A junction end diverges from the germline sequence, so it may reflect a read error. V and J are TRBV7-7 and TRBJ2-2, with D possibly being TRBD1 (6 bases). The germline gives CDR1 SSHAT, CDR2 FNYEAQ (reference sequence). This CDR3 contains 14 residues. CDR3: CASSETGNTGELFF. The DNA for the CDR3 is TGTGCTAGCAGCGAGACAGGGAACACCGGGGAGCTGTTTTTT.

J is TRBJ2-7 and V is TRBV27, with D perhaps matching TRBD2 (5 bases). The germline V gene has CDR1 MNHEY and CDR2 SMNVEV (reference sequence). There are 12 residues in the CDR3. Trimming took 5 bases from V and 4 from J, leaving 9 bases between them. The CDR3 sequence is CASSLGSYEQYF. The CDR3 DNA reads TGTGCCAGCAGTCTAGGGAGTTACGAGCAGTACTTC.

The J gene is TRBJ1-2, the V gene TRBV6-5; 9 nucleotides match TRBD1. The germline CDR1 and CDR2 sequences are MNHEY and SVGAGI. J was trimmed by 7 bases and V by 4 bases; bases with no gene match: 7. The CDR3 has 14 amino acids. CDR3 coding DNA: TGTGCCAGCAGTTCTGAGGACAGGGGAGGTGGCTACACCTTC. It translates to CASSSEDRGGGYTF.

The chain couples TRBV6-5 to TRBJ1-2; TRBD1 aligns across 8 bases. Unmatched junction bases numbered 5, after V lost 6 bases and J lost 2 bases. The CDR3 is made up of 14 amino acids. CDR1 is MNHEY, CDR2 SVGAGI, per germline. In nucleotides, the CDR3 is TGTGCCAGCAGCCCGACAGGGGACAACTATGGCTACACCTTC. This translates into CASSPTGDNYGYTF.

V and J are TRBV25-1 and TRBJ2-1, with 8 bases fitting TRBD2. The CDR3 covers 17 residues. Per germline, CDR1 MGHDK and CDR2 SYGVNS. V lost 1 base and J lost 8; bases outside the gene matches: 13. CDR3 DNA: TGTGCCAGCAGTGAATTCCGCCTAGCGGGCGGCAGCGATGAGCAGTTCTTC. Translated, it gives CASSEFRLAGGSDEQFF.

The chain has TRBV28 and TRBJ2-4; possible D gene TRBD2, 6 bases. The CDR3 runs to 13 residues. The V gene lost 3 bases and the J gene lost 7 bases, with 10 bases spanning the gap. Germline V gene sequence: CDR1 MDHEN, CDR2 SYDVKM. The CDR3 sequence: CASSLGTWNIQYF. The CDR3 nucleotides read TGTGCCAGCAGTTTGGGGACTTGGAACATTCAGTACTTC.

The chain carries TRBV5-1 and TRBJ1-2; 8 nucleotides agree with TRBD1. The junction had 10 bases not matched to a gene; V was cut back by 7 bases and J by 2 bases. Germline V gene data show CDR1 as SGHRS and CDR2 as YFSETQ. CDR3 length equals 15 residues. CDR3 DNA sequence: TGCGCCAGCGCAGGGCAGGGGGCCCCAAACTATGGCTACACCTTC. This codes for CASAGQGAPNYGYTF. Full variable domain (remainder filled in from reference TRBV5-1 and TRBJ1-2): KAGVTQTPRYLIKTRGQQVTLSCSPISGHRSVSWYQQTPGQGLQFLFEYFSETQRNKGNFPGRFSGRQFSNSRSEMNVSTLELGDSALYLCASAGQGAPNYGYTFGSGTRLTVV.

The chain combines TRBV5-8 with TRBJ1-1; D is unresolved. CDR1 is SGHTS, CDR2 YDEGEE, per germline. The CDR3 is made up of 16 amino acids. The germline V and J ends were trimmed by 5 bases and 1 base, with 18 bases remaining between them. The CDR3 DNA reads as TGTGCCAGCAGTAGTCTCATTACTTCTAGGAACACTGAAGCTTTCTTT. Its translation: CASSSLITSRNTEAFF.

V usage is TRBV7-3 and J usage is TRBJ2-3; D may be TRBD2 (6 bases). The germline V and J ends were trimmed by 4 bases and 6 bases, with 17 bases remaining between them. The CDR3 is made up of 15 amino acids. The germline V gene encodes CDR1 SGHTA and CDR2 FQGTGA. CDR3 residues: CASSSGTGISDTQYF. CDR3 bases: TGTGCCAGCAGCTCAGGGACTGGAATCTCGGATACGCAGTATTTT.

The rearrangement links TRBV6-5 to TRBJ1-2; D ambiguous. Trimming took off 2 bases at V and 9 bases at J, with 13 bases between the two ends. The CDR3 spans 13 residues. CDR1 MNHEY and CDR2 SVGAGI come from the germline V gene. CDR3 in amino acids: CASSYGLGWSYTF. The CDR3 nucleotides are TGTGCCAGCAGTTACGGGCTGGGTTGGAGCTACACCTTC.

The table lists this clone with a few counts. Other nucleotide sequences in the sample specify the same CDR3. J is TRBJ1-3 and V is TRBV5-1, with D uncertain. From germline, CDR1 is SGHRS and CDR2 YFSETQ. The V gene lost 3 bases and the J gene lost 0 bases, with 7 bases spanning the gap. The CDR3 loop spans 14 amino acids. The CDR3 DNA sequence: TGCGCCAGCAGCTCACCGGGCTCTGGAAACACCATATATTTT. Protein: CASSSPGSGNTIYF. The full variable domain, in which reference TRBV5-1 and TRBJ1-3 provide the parts outside the CDR3, is KAGVTQTPRYLIKTRGQQVTLSCSPISGHRSVSWYQQTPGQGLQFLFEYFSETQRNKGNFPGRFSGRQFSNSRSEMNVSTLELGDSALYLCASSSPGSGNTIYFGEGSWLTVV.